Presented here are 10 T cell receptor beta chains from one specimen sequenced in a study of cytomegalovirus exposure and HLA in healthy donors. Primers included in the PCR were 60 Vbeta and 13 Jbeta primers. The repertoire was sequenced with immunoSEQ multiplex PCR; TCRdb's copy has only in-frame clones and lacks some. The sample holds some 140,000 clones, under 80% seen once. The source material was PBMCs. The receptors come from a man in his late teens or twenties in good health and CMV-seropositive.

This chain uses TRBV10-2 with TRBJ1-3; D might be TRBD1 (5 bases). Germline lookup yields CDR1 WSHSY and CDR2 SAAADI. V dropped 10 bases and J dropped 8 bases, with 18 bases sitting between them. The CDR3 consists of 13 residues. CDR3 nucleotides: TGCGCCAACACACTGTCCCGGGGGGACACCATATATTTT. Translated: CANTLSRGDTIYF.

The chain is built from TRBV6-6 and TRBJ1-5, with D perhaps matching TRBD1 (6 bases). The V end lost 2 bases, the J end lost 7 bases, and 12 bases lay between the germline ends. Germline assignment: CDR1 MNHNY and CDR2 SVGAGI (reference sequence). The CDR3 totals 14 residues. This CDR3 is CASSYHRVRQPQHF. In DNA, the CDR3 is TGTGCCAGCAGTTACCACAGGGTTCGCCAGCCCCAGCATTTT.

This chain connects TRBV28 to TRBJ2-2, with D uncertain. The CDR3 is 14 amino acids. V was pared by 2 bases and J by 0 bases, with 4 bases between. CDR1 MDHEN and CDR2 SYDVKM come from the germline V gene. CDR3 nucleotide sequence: TGTGCCAGCAGTTTAAGAGCGAACACCGGGGAGCTGTTTTTT. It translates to CASSLRANTGELFF.

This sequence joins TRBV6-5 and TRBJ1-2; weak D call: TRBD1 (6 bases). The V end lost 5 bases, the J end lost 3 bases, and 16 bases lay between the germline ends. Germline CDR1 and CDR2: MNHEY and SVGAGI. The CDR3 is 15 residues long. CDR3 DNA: TGTGCCAGCAGTGGGATTAGGGGGGGATACTATGGCTACACCTTC. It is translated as CASSGIRGGYYGYTF.

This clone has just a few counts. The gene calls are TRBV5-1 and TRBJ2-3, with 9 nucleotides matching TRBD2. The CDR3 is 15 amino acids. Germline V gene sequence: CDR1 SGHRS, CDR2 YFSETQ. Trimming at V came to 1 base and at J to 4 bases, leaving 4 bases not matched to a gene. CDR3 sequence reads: CASSLSRGGPDTQYF. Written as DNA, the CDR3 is TGCGCCAGCAGCTTGTCGCGGGGGGGCCCAGATACGCAGTATTTT.

The chain's CDR3 is CASSPHLVVYGYTF. CDR3 DNA: TGTGCCAGCAGCCCCCATTTAGTCGTATATGGCTACACCTTC. The rearrangement links TRBV7-9 to TRBJ1-2, with D unresolved. The V end was cut by 5 bases, the J end by 5 bases, with 15 bases between. The V gene's germline CDR1 is SEHNR and CDR2 FQNEAQ (reference sequence). The CDR3 spans 14 residues.

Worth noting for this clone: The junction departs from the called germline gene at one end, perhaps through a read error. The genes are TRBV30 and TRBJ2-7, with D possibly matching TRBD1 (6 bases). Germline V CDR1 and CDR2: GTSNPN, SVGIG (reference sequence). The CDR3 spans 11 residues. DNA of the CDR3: TGTGCCTGGAGTAACAGACAGGCCGTCTGGTTC. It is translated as CAWSNRQAVWF.

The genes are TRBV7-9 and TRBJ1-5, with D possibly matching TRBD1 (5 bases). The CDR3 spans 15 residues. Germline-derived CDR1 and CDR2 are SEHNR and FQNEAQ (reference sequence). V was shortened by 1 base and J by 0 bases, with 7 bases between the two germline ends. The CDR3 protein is CASSLVGGSNQPQHF. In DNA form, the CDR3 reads TGTGCCAGCAGCTTAGTGGGGGGTAGCAATCAGCCCCAGCATTTT.

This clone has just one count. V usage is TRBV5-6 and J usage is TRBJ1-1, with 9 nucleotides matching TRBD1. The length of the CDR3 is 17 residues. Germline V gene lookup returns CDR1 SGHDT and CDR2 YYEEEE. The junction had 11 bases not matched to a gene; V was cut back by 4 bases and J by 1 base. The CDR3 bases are TGTGCCAGCAGCCCGGACAGGGGACTCAGGGCGAACACTGAAGCTTTCTTT. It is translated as CASSPDRGLRANTEAFF.

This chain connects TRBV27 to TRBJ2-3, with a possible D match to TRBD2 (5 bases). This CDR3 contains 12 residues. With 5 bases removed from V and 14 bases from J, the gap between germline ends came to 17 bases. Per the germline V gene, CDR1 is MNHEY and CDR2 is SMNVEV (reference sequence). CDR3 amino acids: CASSQGSGRRYF. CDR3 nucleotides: TGTGCCAGCAGTCAAGGGAGCGGTCGGCGGTATTTT.